Below are 21 T cell receptor beta chains sequenced from a single sample in a study of blood T cell repertoires in COVID-19. Only in-frame clones appear in the TCRdb table, and some are missing; sequencing was by immunoSEQ multiplex PCR. The data show around 160,000 clones, approximately 88% seen once. The specimen was PBMCs or T cells enriched from blood (not recorded which). Receptors originate from a woman in her twenties or thirties with acute COVID-19.

The J gene is TRBJ2-2, the V gene TRBV5-5, with a weak D call TRBD1 (6 bases). The CDR3 runs 15 residues. Germline V gene sequence: CDR1 SGHKS, CDR2 YYEKEE (reference sequence). V was trimmed by 3 bases and J by 6 bases, leaving 15 bases between them. The CDR3 region is CASSWGPPPPGELFF. DNA of the CDR3: TGTGCCAGCAGCTGGGGGCCTCCGCCGCCCGGGGAGCTGTTTTTT.

This chain joins TRBV4-1 and TRBJ1-4, with TRBD1 as a possible D gene (5 bases). V was clipped by 0 bases and J by 3 bases, with 17 bases between them. The CDR3 consists of 18 residues. CDR1 MGHRA and CDR2 YSYEKL come from the germline V gene. The CDR3 region is CASSQDLPRAGANEKLFF. The CDR3 DNA is TGCGCCAGCAGCCAAGATTTACCCAGGGCGGGGGCTAATGAAAAACTGTTTTTT.

The rearrangement uses TRBV12-3 or TRBV12-4 and TRBJ1-1; 8 bases are a match to TRBD1. V lost 3 bases and J lost 4; bases outside the gene matches: 1. The CDR3 loop spans 13 amino acids. The CDR3 here is CASSFGQGTEAFF. For the CDR3, the DNA is TGTGCCAGCAGTTTTGGACAGGGCACTGAAGCTTTCTTT.

The chain is built from TRBV28 and TRBJ2-7; 9 bases agree with TRBD1. The ends lost 3 bases at V and 1 base at J; junction bases unmatched: 4. The CDR3 contains 15 residues. CDR1 and CDR2 from the germline V gene are MDHEN and SYDVKM. Here the CDR3 reads CASSFRDRDSYEQYF. The CDR3 bases are TGTGCCAGCAGTTTCCGGGACAGGGATTCCTACGAGCAGTACTTC.

The chain combines TRBV28 with TRBJ2-7, with 7 bases fitting TRBD1. In germline, CDR1 is MDHEN, CDR2 SYDVKM. The CDR3 consists of 17 residues. Trimming took 3 bases from V and 1 from J; bases not matched to a gene: 12. CDR3 sequence reads: CASSFPTQGHPSYEQYF. CDR3 DNA sequence: TGTGCCAGCAGTTTCCCCACACAGGGGCATCCTTCCTACGAGCAGTACTTC.

The CDR3 DNA is TGCGCCAGCAGCTTGGGACTAGCGGGGATGGCCTTTAGCAAAAACATTCAGTACTTC. Protein product: CASSLGLAGMAFSKNIQYF. V and J are TRBV5-1 and TRBJ2-4; 11 bases line up with TRBD2. With V trimmed by 0 bases and J by 3 bases, 11 bases remained unmatched. Germline loops: CDR1 SGHRS, CDR2 YFSETQ. The CDR3 has 19 amino acids.

The sample holds one count of this clone. The V and J genes are TRBV7-8 and TRBJ2-1; a possible D gene is TRBD2 (6 bases). The CDR3 is 17 residues long. Deletions cut 5 bases from V and 0 bases from J, with 17 bases between. Germline-derived CDR1 and CDR2 are SGHVS and FQNEAQ. The CDR3 protein is CASSPMASVSSYNEQFF. The CDR3 coding sequence is TGTGCCAGCAGCCCAATGGCTAGCGTTAGCTCCTACAATGAGCAGTTCTTC.

The V and J genes are TRBV25-1 and TRBJ1-1; tentative D call: TRBD1 (5 bases). This CDR3 contains 13 residues. The germline gives CDR1 MGHDK, CDR2 SYGVNS. Between the trimmed V and J ends, which lost 4 bases and 4 bases, there was a span of 10 bases. The CDR3 DNA follows: TGTGCCAGCAGTGTTTCAGGGATCACTGAAGCTTTCTTT. Translated, it gives CASSVSGITEAFF. Based on the CDR3 plus reference TRBV25-1 and TRBJ1-1, the full variable domain is EADIYQTPRYLVIGTGKKITLECSQTMGHDKMYWYQQDPGMELHLIHYSYGVNSTEKGDLSSESTVSRIRTEHFPLTLESARPSHTSQYLCASSVSGITEAFFGQGTRLTVV.

The chain joins TRBV29-1 to TRBJ2-3; 7 bases line up with TRBD1. The CDR3 loop spans 14 amino acids. The V and J ends lost 7 bases and 0 bases, in that order; junction bases with no gene match: 7. Germline CDR1 is SQVTM and CDR2 is ANQGSEA. CDR3 loop: CSDLTGYSTDTQYF. The CDR3 nucleotides are TGCAGCGACCTGACAGGGTACAGCACAGATACGCAGTATTTT.

The chain uses TRBV2 and TRBJ2-3, with TRBD1 matching over 9 bases. V was pared by 2 bases and J by 2 bases, with 5 bases of the junction left unmatched. CDR1 SNHLY and CDR2 FYNNEI come from the germline V gene. The CDR3 is 16 amino acids. DNA of the CDR3: TGTGCCAGCAGTGAATTCGGGACAGGGCCCACAGATACGCAGTATTTT. Protein: CASSEFGTGPTDTQYF.

This clone has only a few counts. J is TRBJ1-3 and V is TRBV3-1 (or the pseudogene TRBV3-2); 9 bases are a match to TRBD1. Trimming cost V 2 bases and J 5 bases; bases outside gene matches: 4. Germline V CDR1 and CDR2: LGHDT, YNNKEL (reference sequence). This CDR3 region has 15 residues. The CDR3 is CASSQPGQGRNTIYF. DNA for the CDR3: TGTGCCAGCAGCCAACCGGGACAGGGACGAAACACCATATATTTT.

The CDR3: CASSLSDYNSPLHF. CDR3 in DNA: TGTGCCAGCAGCTTATCAGATTATAATTCACCCCTCCACTTT. The J gene is TRBJ1-6, the V gene TRBV7-9; D call uncertain. The CDR3 extends over 14 amino acids. Trimming shortened V by 2 bases and J by 4 bases, and 6 bases separated the two germline ends. Per the germline V gene, CDR1 is SEHNR and CDR2 is FQNEAQ (reference sequence).

The chain links TRBV19 to TRBJ1-2; possible D gene TRBD1, 5 bases. This CDR3 spans 14 amino acids. V lost 1 base and J lost 2, with 8 bases in between. Germline lookup yields CDR1 LNHDA and CDR2 SQIVND (reference sequence). The DNA for the CDR3 is TGTGCCAGTAGTATAGGGGGCAAAAACTATGGCTACACCTTC. Its translation is CASSIGGKNYGYTF.

The gene calls are TRBV4-1 and TRBJ2-5, with 12 bases that match TRBD2. V lost 0 bases, J lost 4 bases, and 6 bases stayed unmatched. The CDR3 spans 17 residues. Germline V gene sequence: CDR1 MGHRA, CDR2 YSYEKL. Written as DNA, the CDR3 is TGCGCCAGCAGCCAAGAATACGGGACTAGCGGGCCAGAGACCCAGTACTTC. This encodes CASSQEYGTSGPETQYF.

The rearrangement links TRBV6-2 or TRBV6-3 to TRBJ1-5; no reliable D call. V was trimmed by 6 bases and J by 2 bases, leaving 17 bases between them. This CDR3 has 16 residues. CDR1 is MNHEY and CDR2 is SVGEGT in the germline V gene. This CDR3 reads CASSLPGPAGNQPQHF. In DNA, the CDR3 is TGTGCCAGCAGCCTTCCGGGTCCTGCTGGCAATCAGCCCCAGCATTTT.

The chain recombines TRBV28 with TRBJ1-1; D may be TRBD1 (6 bases). V dropped 4 bases and J dropped 5 bases, with 11 bases sitting between them. Germline V lookup: CDR1 MDHEN, CDR2 SYDVKM. CDR3 length: 13 residues. CDR3 residues: CASSSGEKTEAFF. For the CDR3, the DNA is TGTGCCAGCAGTTCAGGGGAAAAGACTGAAGCTTTCTTT.

The V and J genes are TRBV6-5 and TRBJ1-1, with no clear D. There are 13 residues in the CDR3. Per the germline V gene, CDR1 is MNHEY and CDR2 is SVGAGI. The germline V and J ends were trimmed by 2 bases and 1 base, with 5 bases remaining between them. This CDR3 is CASSYLRNTEAFF. CDR3 nucleotide sequence: TGTGCCAGCAGTTACCTACGGAACACTGAAGCTTTCTTT.

This clone occurred a few times. V gene TRBV24-1 combines with J gene TRBJ2-1, with unresolved D. Trimming stripped 5 bases from V and 1 base from J, with 8 bases between. The CDR3 is made up of 14 amino acids. Looked up from germline, CDR1 is KGHDR and CDR2 is SFDVKD. As DNA, the CDR3 is TGTGCCACCAGTGCCTCTCTTTCCTACAATGAGCAGTTCTTC. Protein: CATSASLSYNEQFF.

The genes are TRBV28 and TRBJ2-5; 9 nucleotides agree with TRBD1. CDR3 length equals 16 residues. Germline V gene sequence: CDR1 MDHEN, CDR2 SYDVKM. Losses at the gene ends were 5 bases for V and 0 bases for J; bases not matched to a gene: 7. CDR3 in amino acids: CASSPAGTGYQETQYF. The CDR3, as DNA: TGTGCCAGCAGTCCTGCAGGGACAGGGTACCAAGAGACCCAGTACTTC. The entire variable domain, with the rest obtained from reference TRBV28 and TRBJ2-5, is as follows: DVKVTQSSRYLVKRTGEKVFLECVQDMDHENMFWYRQDPGLGLRLIYFSYDVKMKEKGDIPEGYSVSREKKERFSLILESASTNQTSMYLCASSPAGTGYQETQYFGPGTRLLVL.

The chain carries TRBV2 and TRBJ1-4, with 10 bases that match TRBD1. J lost 6 bases, V lost 2 bases, and 3 bases had no gene match. This CDR3 is built from 15 residues. Germline V gene sequence: CDR1 SNHLY, CDR2 FYNNEI. The CDR3: CASSESGTGDEKLFF. DNA for the CDR3: TGTGCCAGCAGTGAATCTGGGACAGGGGATGAAAAACTGTTTTTT.

The chain links TRBV6-1 to TRBJ1-5; D is undetermined. Germline-derived CDR1 and CDR2 are MNHNS and SASEGT. This CDR3 region has 13 residues. Trimming shortened V by 1 base and J by 7 bases, and 8 bases separated the two germline ends. CDR3 amino acids: CASSEGLRQPQHF. CDR3 sequence (DNA): TGTGCCAGCAGTGAAGGGTTGAGGCAGCCCCAGCATTTT.